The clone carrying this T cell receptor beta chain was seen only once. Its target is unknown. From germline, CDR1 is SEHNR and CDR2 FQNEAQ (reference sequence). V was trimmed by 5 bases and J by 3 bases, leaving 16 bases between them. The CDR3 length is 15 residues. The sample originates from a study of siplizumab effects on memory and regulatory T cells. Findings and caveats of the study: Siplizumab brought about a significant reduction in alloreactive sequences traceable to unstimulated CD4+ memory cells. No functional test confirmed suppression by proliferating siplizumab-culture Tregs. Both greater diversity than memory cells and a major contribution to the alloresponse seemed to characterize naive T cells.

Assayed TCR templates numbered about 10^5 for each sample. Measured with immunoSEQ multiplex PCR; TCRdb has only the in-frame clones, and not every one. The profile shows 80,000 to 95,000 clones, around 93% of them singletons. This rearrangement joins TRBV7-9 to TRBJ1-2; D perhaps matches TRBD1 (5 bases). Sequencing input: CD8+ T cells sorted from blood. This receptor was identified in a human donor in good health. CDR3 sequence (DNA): TGTGCCAGCAGCGGAAGGGGATTAGTTGACTATGGCTACACCTTC. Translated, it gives CASSGRGLVDYGYTF.